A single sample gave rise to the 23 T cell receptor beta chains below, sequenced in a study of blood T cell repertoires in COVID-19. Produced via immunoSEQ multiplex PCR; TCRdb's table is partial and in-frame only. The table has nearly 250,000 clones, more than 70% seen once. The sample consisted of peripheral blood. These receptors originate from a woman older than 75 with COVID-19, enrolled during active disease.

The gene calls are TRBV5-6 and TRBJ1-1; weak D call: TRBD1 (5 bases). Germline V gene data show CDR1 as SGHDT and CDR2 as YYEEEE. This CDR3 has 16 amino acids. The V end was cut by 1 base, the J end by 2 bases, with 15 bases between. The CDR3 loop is CASSLSFTGGNTEAFF. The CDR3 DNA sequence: TGTGCCAGCAGCTTGTCCTTTACGGGGGGAAACACTGAAGCTTTCTTT.

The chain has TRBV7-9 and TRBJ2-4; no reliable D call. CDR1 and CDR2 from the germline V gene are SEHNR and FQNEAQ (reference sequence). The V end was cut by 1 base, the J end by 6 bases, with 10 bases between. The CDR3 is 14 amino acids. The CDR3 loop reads CASSLDQYPNIQYF. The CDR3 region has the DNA TGTGCCAGCAGCTTAGACCAGTACCCAAACATTCAGTACTTC.

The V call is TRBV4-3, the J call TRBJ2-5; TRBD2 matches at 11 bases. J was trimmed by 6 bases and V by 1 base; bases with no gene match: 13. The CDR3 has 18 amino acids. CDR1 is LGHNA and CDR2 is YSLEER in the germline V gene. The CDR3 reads CASSQAIGLAGGGKTQYF. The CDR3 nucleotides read TGCGCCAGCAGCCAAGCGATAGGGCTAGCGGGGGGTGGAAAGACCCAGTACTTC.

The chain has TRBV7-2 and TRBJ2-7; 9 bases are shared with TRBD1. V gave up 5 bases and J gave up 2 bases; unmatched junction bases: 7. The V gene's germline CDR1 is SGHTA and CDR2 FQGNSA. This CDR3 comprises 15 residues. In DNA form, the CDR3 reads TGTGCCAGCAGCCCGGGACAGGGCTTGACCTACGAGCAGTACTTC. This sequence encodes CASSPGQGLTYEQYF.

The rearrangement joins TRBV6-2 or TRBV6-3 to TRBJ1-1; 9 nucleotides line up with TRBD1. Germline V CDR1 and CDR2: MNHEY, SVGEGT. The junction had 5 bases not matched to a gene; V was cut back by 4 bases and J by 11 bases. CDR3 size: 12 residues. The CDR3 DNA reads TGTGCCAGCAGTTCCGGACAGGGGCTCGCTTTCTTT. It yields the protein CASSSGQGLAFF.

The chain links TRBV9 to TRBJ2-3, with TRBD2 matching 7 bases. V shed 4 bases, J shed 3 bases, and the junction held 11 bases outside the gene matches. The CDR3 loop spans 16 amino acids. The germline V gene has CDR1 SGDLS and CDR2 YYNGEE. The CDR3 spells CASSPPLAERTDTQYF. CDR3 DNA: TGTGCCAGCAGCCCCCCGCTAGCGGAAAGAACAGATACGCAGTATTTT.

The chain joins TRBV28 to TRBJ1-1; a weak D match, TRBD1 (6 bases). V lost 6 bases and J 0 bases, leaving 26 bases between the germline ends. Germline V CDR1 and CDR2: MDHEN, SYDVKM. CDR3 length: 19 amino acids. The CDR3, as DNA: TGTGCCAGCAGCCCGATTCCCCAATGGGGGGGCGCTCTGAACACTGAAGCTTTCTTT. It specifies CASSPIPQWGGALNTEAFF.

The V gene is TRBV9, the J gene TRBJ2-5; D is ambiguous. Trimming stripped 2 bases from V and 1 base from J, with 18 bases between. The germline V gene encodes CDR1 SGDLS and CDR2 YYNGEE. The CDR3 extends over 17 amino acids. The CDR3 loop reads CASSVTDPSGSQETQYF. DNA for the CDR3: TGTGCCAGCAGCGTGACCGACCCATCAGGTAGCCAAGAGACCCAGTACTTC.

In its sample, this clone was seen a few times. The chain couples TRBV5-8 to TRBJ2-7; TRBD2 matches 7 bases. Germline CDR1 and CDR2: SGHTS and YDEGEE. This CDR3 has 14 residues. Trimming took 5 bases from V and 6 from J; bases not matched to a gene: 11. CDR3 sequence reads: CASRKPGTNSEQYV. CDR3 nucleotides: TGTGCCAGCAGGAAGCCCGGGACTAATAGCGAGCAGTACGTC.

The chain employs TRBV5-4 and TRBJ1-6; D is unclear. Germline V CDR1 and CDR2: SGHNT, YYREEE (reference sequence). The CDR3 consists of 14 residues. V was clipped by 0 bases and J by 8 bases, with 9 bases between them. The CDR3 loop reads CASSLVAGDSPLHF. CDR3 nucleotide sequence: TGTGCCAGCAGCTTGGTAGCCGGGGATTCACCCCTCCACTTT.

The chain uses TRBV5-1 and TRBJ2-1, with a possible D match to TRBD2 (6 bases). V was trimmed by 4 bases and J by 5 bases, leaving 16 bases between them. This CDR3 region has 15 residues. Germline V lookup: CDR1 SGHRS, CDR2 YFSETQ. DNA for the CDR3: TGCGCCAGCAGCGGAGGGGTTTCTGCGGACAATGAGCAGTTCTTC. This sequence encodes CASSGGVSADNEQFF.

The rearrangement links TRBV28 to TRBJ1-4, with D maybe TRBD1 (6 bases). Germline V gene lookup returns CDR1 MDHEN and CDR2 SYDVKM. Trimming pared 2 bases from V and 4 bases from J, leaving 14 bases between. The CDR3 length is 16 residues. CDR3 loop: CASSLDGGANNEKLFF. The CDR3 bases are TGTGCCAGCAGTTTAGATGGGGGGGCAAATAATGAAAAACTGTTTTTT.

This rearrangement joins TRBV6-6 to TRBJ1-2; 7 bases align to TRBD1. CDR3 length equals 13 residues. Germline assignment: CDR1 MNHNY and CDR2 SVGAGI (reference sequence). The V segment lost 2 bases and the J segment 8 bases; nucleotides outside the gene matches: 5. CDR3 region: CASSYPQGQGYTF. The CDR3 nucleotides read TGTGCCAGCAGTTACCCACAGGGACAGGGCTACACCTTC.

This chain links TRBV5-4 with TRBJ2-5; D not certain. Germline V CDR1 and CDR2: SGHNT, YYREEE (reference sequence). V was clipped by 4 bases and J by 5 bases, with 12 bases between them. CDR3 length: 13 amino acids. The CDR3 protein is CASSLDGLETQYF. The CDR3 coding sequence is TGTGCCAGCAGCCTGGATGGGCTGGAGACCCAGTACTTC.

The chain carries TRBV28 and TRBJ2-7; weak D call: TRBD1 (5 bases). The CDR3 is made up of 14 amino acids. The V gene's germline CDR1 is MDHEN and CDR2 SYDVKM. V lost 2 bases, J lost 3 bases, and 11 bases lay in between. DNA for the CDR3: TGTGCCAGCAGTTTAGGCAGGGCCATCTACGAGCAGTACTTC. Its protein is CASSLGRAIYEQYF.

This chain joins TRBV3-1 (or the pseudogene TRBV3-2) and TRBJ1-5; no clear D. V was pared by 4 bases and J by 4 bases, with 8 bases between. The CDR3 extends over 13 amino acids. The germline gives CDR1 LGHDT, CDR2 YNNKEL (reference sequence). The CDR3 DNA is TGTGCCAGCAGCCCTGGCGGGAATCAGCCCCAGCATTTT. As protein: CASSPGGNQPQHF.

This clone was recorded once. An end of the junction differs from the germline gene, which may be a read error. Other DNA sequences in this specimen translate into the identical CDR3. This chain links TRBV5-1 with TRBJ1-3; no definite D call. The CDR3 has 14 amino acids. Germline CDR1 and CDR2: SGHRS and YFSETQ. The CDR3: CASSLAGSGNTIYF. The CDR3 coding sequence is TGCGCCAGCAGTTTGGCAGGCTCAGGAAACACCATATATTTT. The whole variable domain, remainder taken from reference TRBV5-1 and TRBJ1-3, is KAGVTQTPRYLIKTRGQQVTLSCSPISGHRSVSWYQQTPGQGLQFLFEYFSETQRNKGNFPGRFSGRQFSNSRSEMNVSTLELGDSALYLCASSLAGSGNTIYFGEGSWLTVV.

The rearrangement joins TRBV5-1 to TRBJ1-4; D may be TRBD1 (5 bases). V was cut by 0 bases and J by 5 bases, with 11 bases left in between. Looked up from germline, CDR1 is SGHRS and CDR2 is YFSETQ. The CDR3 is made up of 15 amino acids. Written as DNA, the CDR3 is TGCGCCAGCAGCTTGGTAGGGGCCAACAATGAAAAACTGTTTTTT. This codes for CASSLVGANNEKLFF. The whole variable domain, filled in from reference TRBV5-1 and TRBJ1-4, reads KAGVTQTPRYLIKTRGQQVTLSCSPISGHRSVSWYQQTPGQGLQFLFEYFSETQRNKGNFPGRFSGRQFSNSRSEMNVSTLELGDSALYLCASSLVGANNEKLFFGSGTQLSVL.

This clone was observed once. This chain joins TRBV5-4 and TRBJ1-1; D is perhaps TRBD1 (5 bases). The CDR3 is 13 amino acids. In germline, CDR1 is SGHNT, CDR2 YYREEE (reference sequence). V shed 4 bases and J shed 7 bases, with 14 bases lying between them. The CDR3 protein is CASSPPTGIEAFF. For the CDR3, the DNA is TGTGCCAGCAGCCCGCCTACAGGAATTGAAGCTTTCTTT.

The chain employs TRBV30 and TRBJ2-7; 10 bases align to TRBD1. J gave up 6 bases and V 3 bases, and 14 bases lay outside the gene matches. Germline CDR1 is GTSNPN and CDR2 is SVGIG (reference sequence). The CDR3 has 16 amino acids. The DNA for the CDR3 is TGTGCCTGGAGAAGCAGAGGAGGGACAGGGGACCGCGAGCAGTACTTC. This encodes CAWRSRGGTGDREQYF.

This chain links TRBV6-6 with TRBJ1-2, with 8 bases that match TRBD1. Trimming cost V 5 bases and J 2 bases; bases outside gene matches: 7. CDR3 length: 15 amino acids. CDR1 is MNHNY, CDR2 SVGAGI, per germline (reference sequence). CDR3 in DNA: TGTGCCAGCAGTCCCTTGGACAGGGACAACTATGGCTACACCTTC. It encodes CASSPLDRDNYGYTF.

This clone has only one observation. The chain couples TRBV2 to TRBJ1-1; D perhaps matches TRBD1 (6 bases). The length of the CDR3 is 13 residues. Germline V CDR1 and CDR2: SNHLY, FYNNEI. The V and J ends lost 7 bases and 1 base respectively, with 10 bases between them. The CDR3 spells CASMRGRNTEAFF. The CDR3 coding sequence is TGTGCCAGCATGAGGGGGAGGAACACTGAAGCTTTCTTT.

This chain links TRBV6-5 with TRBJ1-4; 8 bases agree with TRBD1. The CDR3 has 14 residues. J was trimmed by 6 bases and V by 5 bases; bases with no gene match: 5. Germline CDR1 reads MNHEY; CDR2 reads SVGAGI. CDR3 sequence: CASSTGQGDEKLFF. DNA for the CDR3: TGTGCCAGCAGTACTGGACAGGGAGATGAAAAACTGTTTTTT.